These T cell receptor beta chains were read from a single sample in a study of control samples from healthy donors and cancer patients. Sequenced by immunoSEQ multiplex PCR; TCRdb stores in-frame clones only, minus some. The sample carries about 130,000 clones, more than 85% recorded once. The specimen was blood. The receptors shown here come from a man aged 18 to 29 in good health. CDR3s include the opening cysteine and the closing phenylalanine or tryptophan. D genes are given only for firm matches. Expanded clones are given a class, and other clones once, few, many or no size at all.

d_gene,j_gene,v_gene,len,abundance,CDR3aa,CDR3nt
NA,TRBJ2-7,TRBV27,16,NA,CASSLLWNGRGSEQYF,TGTGCCAGCAGTTTACTTTGGAACGGCAGGGGTAGCGAGCAGTACTTC
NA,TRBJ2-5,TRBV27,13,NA,CASSFGGPPAQYF,TGTGCCAGCAGTTTTGGAGGTCCACCGGCCCAGTACTTC
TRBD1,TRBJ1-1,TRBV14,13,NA,CASSPQGRTEAFF,TGTGCCAGCAGTCCACAGGGGAGGACTGAAGCTTTCTTT
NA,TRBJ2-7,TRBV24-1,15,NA,CATSASAGGGYEQYF,TGTGCCACCAGTGCTTCGGCGGGCGGAGGATACGAGCAGTACTTC
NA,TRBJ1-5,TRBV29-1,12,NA,CSVGHPNQPQHF,TGCAGCGTGGGACACCCGAATCAGCCCCAGCATTTT
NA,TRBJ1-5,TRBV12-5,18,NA,CASGLVRGVRARSQPQHF,TGTGCTAGTGGTTTGGTACGGGGGGTCAGGGCCCGAAGTCAGCCCCAGCATTTT
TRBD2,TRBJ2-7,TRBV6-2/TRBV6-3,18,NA,CASSLPGLAGGLSYEQYF,TGTGCCAGCAGTTTACCGGGACTAGCGGGGGGACTATCCTACGAGCAGTACTTC
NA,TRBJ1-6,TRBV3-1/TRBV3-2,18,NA,CASSQGHVESSYNSPLHF,TGTGCCAGCAGCCAAGGACACGTAGAAAGCTCCTATAATTCACCCCTCCACTTT
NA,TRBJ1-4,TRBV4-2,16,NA,CASSQGITSTNEKLFF,TGTGCCAGCAGCCAAGGGATTACCTCAACTAATGAAAAACTGTTTTTT
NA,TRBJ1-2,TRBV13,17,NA,CASSVRTGAVQPMADTF,TGTGCCAGCAGCGTACGAACAGGCGCGGTACAACCTATGGCAGACACCTTC
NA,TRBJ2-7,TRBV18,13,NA,CASSPPQAYEQYF,TGTGCCAGCTCACCACCCCAGGCCTACGAGCAGTACTTC
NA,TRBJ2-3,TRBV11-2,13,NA,CASSLTGKDTQYF,TGTGCCAGCAGTTTAACAGGGAAGGATACGCAGTATTTT
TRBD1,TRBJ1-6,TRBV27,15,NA,CASSLRTGEGSPLHF,TGTGCCAGCAGTTTACGGACAGGGGAAGGGTCACCCCTCCACTTT
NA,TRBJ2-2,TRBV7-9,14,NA,CASRVDQIAGELFF,TGTGCCAGCAGAGTGGACCAAATCGCCGGGGAGCTGTTTTTT
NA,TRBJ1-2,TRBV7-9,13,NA,CASSLLTNYGYTF,TGTGCCAGCAGCTTACTCACTAACTATGGCTACACCTTC
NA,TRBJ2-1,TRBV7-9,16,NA,CASSPSSGTPYNEQFF,TGTGCCAGCAGCCCTTCATCCGGGACACCCTACAATGAGCAGTTCTTC
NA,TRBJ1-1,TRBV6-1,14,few,CASSEDPENTEAFF,TGTGCCAGCAGTGAGGACCCGGAGAACACTGAAGCTTTCTTT
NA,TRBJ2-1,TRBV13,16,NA,CASSLGAVGSYNEQFF,TGTGCCAGCAGCTTAGGTGCCGTCGGCTCCTACAATGAGCAGTTCTTC
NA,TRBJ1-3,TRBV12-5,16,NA,CASGLVRADSGNTIYF,TGTGCTAGTGGTTTGGTACGGGCCGACTCTGGAAACACCATATATTTT
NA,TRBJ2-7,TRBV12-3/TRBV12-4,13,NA,CASRSQGTHEQYF,TGTGCCAGCAGGTCCCAGGGGACGCACGAGCAGTACTTC
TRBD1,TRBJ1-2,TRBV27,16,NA,CASSRTPGQVDYGYTF,TGTGCCAGCAGCCGGACTCCGGGACAGGTTGACTATGGCTACACCTTC
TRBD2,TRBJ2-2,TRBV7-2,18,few,CASSFPRSGGAYTGELFF,TGTGCCAGCAGCTTCCCCCGTAGCGGGGGGGCTTACACCGGGGAGCTGTTTTTT
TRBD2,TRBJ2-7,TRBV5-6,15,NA,CASSRSPTSGDLQYF,TGTGCCAGCAGCCGCTCGCCGACTAGCGGGGATTTGCAGTACTTC
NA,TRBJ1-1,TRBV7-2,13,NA,CASSFKGQGEAFF,TGTGCCAGCAGCTTCAAGGGGCAGGGTGAAGCTTTCTTT
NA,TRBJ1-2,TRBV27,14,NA,CASSLFDGSSGYTF,TGTGCCAGCAGCCTTTTCGACGGGAGCTCCGGCTACACCTTC
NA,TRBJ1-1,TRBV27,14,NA,CASSSHLSFTEAFF,TGTGCCAGCAGTTCGCACCTTTCGTTCACTGAAGCTTTCTTT